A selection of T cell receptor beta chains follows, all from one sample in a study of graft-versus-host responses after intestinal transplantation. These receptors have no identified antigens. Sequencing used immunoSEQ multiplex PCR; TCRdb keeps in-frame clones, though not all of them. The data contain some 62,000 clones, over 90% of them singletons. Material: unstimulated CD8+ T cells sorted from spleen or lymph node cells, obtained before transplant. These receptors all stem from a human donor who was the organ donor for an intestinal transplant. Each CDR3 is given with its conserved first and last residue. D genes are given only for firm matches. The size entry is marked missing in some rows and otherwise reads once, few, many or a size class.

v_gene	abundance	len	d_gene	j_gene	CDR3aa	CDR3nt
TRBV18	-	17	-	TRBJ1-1	CASSPPWAWRGKTEAFF	TGTGCCAGCTCACCACCCTGGGCCTGGAGGGGCAAGACTGAAGCTTTCTTT
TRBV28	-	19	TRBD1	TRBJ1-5	CASSLPRGQGLRGNQPQHF	TGTGCCAGCAGTTTACCCCGGGGACAGGGGCTCCGCGGCAATCAGCCCCAGCATTTT
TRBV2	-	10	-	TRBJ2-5	CASFDRTQYF	TGTGCCAGCTTTGACAGGACCCAGTACTTC
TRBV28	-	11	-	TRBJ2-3	CASSLTDTQYF	TGTGCCAGCAGTCTGACAGATACGCAGTATTTT
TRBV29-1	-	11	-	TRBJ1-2	CSVEGPWGYTF	TGCAGCGTTGAAGGGCCGTGGGGCTACACCTTC
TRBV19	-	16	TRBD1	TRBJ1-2	CASIEDRGGYGYGYTF	TGTGCCAGTATCGAGGACAGGGGAGGTTATGGCTATGGCTACACCTTC
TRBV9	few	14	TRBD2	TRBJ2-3	CASSVSGSTDTQYF	TGTGCCAGCAGCGTTAGCGGGAGCACAGATACGCAGTATTTT
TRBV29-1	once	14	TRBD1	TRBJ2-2	CSVPDRESTGELFF	TGCAGCGTTCCAGACAGGGAAAGTACCGGGGAGCTGTTTTTT
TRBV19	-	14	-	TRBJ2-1	CASQDRIPANEQFF	TGTGCCAGCCAGGACAGAATTCCGGCCAATGAGCAGTTCTTC
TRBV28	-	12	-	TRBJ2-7	CASSFGDYEQYF	TGTGCCAGCAGTTTCGGTGATTACGAGCAGTACTTC
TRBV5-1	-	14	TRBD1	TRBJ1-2	CASSLSGGGYGYTF	TGCGCCAGCAGCTTGTCAGGGGGCGGGTATGGCTACACCTTC
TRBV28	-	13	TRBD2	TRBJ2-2	CASSFRTSGELFF	TGTGCCAGCAGTTTTCGGACTAGCGGGGAGCTGTTTTTT
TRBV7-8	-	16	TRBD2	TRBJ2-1	CASSPRTSGGGNEQFF	TGTGCCAGCAGCCCGAGAACTAGCGGAGGGGGAAATGAGCAGTTCTTC
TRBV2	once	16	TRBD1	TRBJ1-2	CASSAGTGNPFGGYTF	TGTGCCAGCAGTGCCGGGACAGGGAACCCCTTTGGTGGCTACACCTTC
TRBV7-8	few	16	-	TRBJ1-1	CASSQSGLAPNTEAFF	TGTGCCAGCAGCCAGAGCGGTCTGGCGCCCAACACTGAAGCTTTCTTT
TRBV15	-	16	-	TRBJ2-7	CATSREEGGKGYEQYF	TGTGCCACCAGCAGAGAGGAAGGAGGAAAGGGCTACGAGCAGTACTTC
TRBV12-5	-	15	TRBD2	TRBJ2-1	CASGRTSGEHNEQFF	TGTGCTAGTGGCCGGACTAGCGGGGAACACAATGAGCAGTTCTTC
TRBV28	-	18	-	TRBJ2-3	CASSFPLTGKTSTDTQYF	TGTGCCAGCAGTTTCCCCCTCACAGGGAAAACTAGCACAGATACGCAGTATTTT
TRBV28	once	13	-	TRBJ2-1	CASSFLAYNEQFF	TGTGCCAGCAGTTTCCTAGCGTACAATGAGCAGTTCTTC
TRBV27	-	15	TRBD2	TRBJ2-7	CASSSWTSGAYEQYF	TGTGCCAGCAGTTCATGGACTAGCGGGGCCTACGAGCAGTACTTC
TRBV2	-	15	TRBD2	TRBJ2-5	CASTYGGAPQETQYF	TGTGCGAGCACATACGGGGGGGCGCCTCAAGAGACCCAGTACTTC
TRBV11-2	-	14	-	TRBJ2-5	CASSPPLRQETQYF	TGTGCCAGCAGCCCTCCTTTGCGGCAAGAGACCCAGTACTTC
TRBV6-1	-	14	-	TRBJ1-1	CASSEWDINTEAFF	TGTGCCAGCAGTGAATGGGACATTAACACTGAAGCTTTCTTT
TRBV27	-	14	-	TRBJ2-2	CASSFGAGAGELFF	TGTGCCAGCAGTTTTGGGGCAGGGGCCGGGGAGCTGTTTTTT
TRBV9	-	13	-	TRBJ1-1	CASTSPEYTEAFF	TGTGCCAGCACTTCTCCCGAGTACACTGAAGCTTTCTTT
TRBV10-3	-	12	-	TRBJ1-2	CAISETEGGYTF	TGTGCCATCAGTGAGACAGAGGGTGGCTACACCTTC
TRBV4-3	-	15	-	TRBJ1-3	CASSQDSTPGNTIYF	TGCGCCAGCAGCCAAGATTCGACACCAGGAAACACCATATATTTT
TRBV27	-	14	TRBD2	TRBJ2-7	CASRPAGGRVEQYF	TGTGCCAGCAGACCAGCGGGAGGTCGTGTCGAGCAGTACTTC
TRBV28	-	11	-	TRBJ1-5	CASGGWQPQHF	TGTGCTTCCGGCGGATGGCAGCCCCAGCATTTT
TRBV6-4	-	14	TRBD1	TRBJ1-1	CASSSSGGATEAFF	TGTGCCAGCAGTTCCTCAGGGGGCGCGACTGAAGCTTTCTTT
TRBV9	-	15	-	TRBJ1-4	CASSKEGGTGEKLFF	TGTGCCAGCAGCAAAGAGGGCGGAACGGGTGAAAAACTGTTTTTT
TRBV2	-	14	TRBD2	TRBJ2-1	CASSRQREYNEQFF	TGTGCCAGCAGTCGTCAGCGGGAATACAATGAGCAGTTCTTC
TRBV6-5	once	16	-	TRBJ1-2	CASSYSRRGLNYGYTF	TGTGCCAGCAGTTACTCGCGCCGCGGACTTAACTATGGCTACACCTTC
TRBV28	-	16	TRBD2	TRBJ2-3	CASSSDRGERPDTQYF	TGTGCCAGCAGTTCCGATCGGGGGGAGCGCCCAGATACGCAGTATTTT
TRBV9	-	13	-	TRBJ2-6	CASSVSGANVLTF	TGTGCCAGCAGCGTAAGCGGGGCCAACGTCCTGACTTTC
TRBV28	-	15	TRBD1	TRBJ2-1	CASSWTGGPYNEQFF	TGTGCCAGCAGTTGGACAGGGGGCCCTTACAATGAGCAGTTCTTC
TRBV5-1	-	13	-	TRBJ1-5	CASSLDTDQPQHF	TGCGCCAGCAGCTTGGACACCGATCAGCCCCAGCATTTT
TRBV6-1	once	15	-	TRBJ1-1	CASSDLLEGSSEAFF	TGTGCCAGCAGTGATCTATTGGAGGGGAGTTCTGAAGCTTTCTTT
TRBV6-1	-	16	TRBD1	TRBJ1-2	CASSGVPGTACYGYTF	TGTGCCAGCAGTGGAGTTCCCGGGACAGCGTGCTATGGCTACACCTTC
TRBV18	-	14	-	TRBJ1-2	CASSPGTVLYGYTF	TGTGCCAGCTCACCAGGGACTGTGCTCTATGGCTACACCTTC
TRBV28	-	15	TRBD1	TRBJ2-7	CATSLGQGALYEQYF	TGTGCCACCTCCTTGGGACAGGGGGCTCTCTACGAGCAGTACTTC
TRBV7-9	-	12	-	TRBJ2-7	CASSLDLYEQYF	TGTGCCAGCAGCTTAGACTTGTACGAGCAGTACTTC
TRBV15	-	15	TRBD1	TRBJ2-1	CATTHGQGPYNEQFF	TGTGCCACCACCCACGGACAGGGCCCCTACAATGAGCAGTTCTTC
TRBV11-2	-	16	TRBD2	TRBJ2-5	CASSPLPGLARETQYF	TGTGCCAGCAGCCCCCTGCCGGGACTAGCAAGGGAGACCCAGTACTTC
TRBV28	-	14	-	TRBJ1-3	CASSPDSNGNTIYF	TGTGCCAGCAGTCCCGACAGCAACGGAAACACCATATATTTT
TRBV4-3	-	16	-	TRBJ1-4	CASNPGEGGLGEKLFF	TGCGCCAGCAACCCCGGGGAGGGAGGGTTGGGTGAAAAACTGTTTTTT
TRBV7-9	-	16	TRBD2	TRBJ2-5	CASSSLGREGVETQYF	TGTGCCAGCAGCTCTCTGGGGCGGGAGGGCGTGGAGACCCAGTACTTC
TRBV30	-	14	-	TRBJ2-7	CAWSVGGNSHEQYF	TGTGCCTGGAGTGTCGGGGGAAACTCACACGAGCAGTACTTC
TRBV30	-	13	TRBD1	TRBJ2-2	CAWTAQGAGELFF	TGTGCCTGGACTGCCCAGGGGGCCGGGGAGCTGTTTTTT
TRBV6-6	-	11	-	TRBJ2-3	CATGATDTQYF	TGTGCCACCGGAGCCACAGATACGCAGTATTTT
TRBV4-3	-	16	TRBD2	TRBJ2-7	CASSQGTSGNTYEQYF	TGCGCCAGCAGCCAGGGGACTAGCGGGAACACCTACGAGCAGTACTTC
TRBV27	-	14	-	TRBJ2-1	CASGASLSYNEQFF	TGTGCCAGTGGGGCTTCCCTCTCCTACAATGAGCAGTTCTTC
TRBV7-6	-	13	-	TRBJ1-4	CASSSREGEKLFF	TGTGCCAGCAGCTCCAGAGAGGGTGAAAAACTGTTTTTT